Each of the 24 T cell receptor beta chains below was sequenced from the same sample in a study of T cell changes during pregnancy in multiple sclerosis. The repertoire was sequenced with immunoSEQ multiplex PCR; TCRdb's copy has only in-frame clones and lacks some. The profile shows about 47,000 clones, about 92% of them singletons. Specimen: peripheral blood, collected in the second trimester of pregnancy. The receptors stem from a female donor with multiple sclerosis, enrolled in a pregnancy study.

CDR3 sequence: CASSLGTGSRYGYTF. Here the CDR3 DNA reads TGTGCCAGCAGTCTTGGGACAGGGAGTAGGTATGGCTACACCTTC. This chain uses TRBV25-1 with TRBJ1-2, with TRBD1 identical over 9 bases. The CDR3 runs 15 residues. The germline V gene encodes CDR1 MGHDK and CDR2 SYGVNS. With 5 bases clipped from V and 5 bases from J, the junction kept 9 bases outside the gene matches.

This chain links TRBV19 with TRBJ2-3; D is unresolved. V dropped 7 bases and J dropped 0 bases, with 14 bases sitting between them. The germline V gene has CDR1 LNHDA and CDR2 SQIVND (reference sequence). This CDR3 region has 15 residues. The DNA of the CDR3 is TGTGCCAGTACAGGAAACCCTCCTAGCACAGATACGCAGTATTTT. It specifies CASTGNPPSTDTQYF.

V usage is TRBV4-1 and J usage is TRBJ1-1; 9 nucleotides align to TRBD1. This CDR3 region has 16 residues. V gave up 3 bases and J gave up 5 bases; unmatched junction bases: 10. CDR1 is MGHRA, CDR2 YSYEKL, per germline. CDR3 amino acids: CASSHGRDREGTEAFF. CDR3 coding DNA: TGCGCCAGCAGCCACGGCCGGGACAGGGAGGGAACTGAAGCTTTCTTT.

The chain has TRBV28 and TRBJ2-5; D perhaps matches TRBD2 (6 bases). V lost 6 bases and J 5 bases, leaving 13 bases between the germline ends. The length of the CDR3 is 13 residues. In germline, CDR1 is MDHEN, CDR2 SYDVKM. The CDR3 protein is CASSAGRPETQYF. The CDR3 DNA reads as TGTGCCAGCAGCGCAGGGAGGCCGGAGACCCAGTACTTC.

The chain links TRBV11-3 to TRBJ2-1; no reliable D call. Germline lookup yields CDR1 SGHNT and CDR2 YENEEA. CDR3 length equals 12 residues. The V end was cut by 5 bases, the J end by 1 base, with 3 bases between. CDR3 nucleotides: TGTGCCAGCAGCCTTTCCTACAATGAGCAGTTCTTC. As protein: CASSLSYNEQFF.

J is TRBJ2-3 and V is TRBV5-1, with 9 bases fitting TRBD1. The V gene end was trimmed by 4 bases and the J gene end by 3 bases; junction bases not matched to a gene: 6. This CDR3 has 15 amino acids. The germline V gene has CDR1 SGHRS and CDR2 YFSETQ. The CDR3 nucleotides read TGCGCCAGCAGCCTAGGACAGGGGAGGACAGATACGCAGTATTTT. This sequence encodes CASSLGQGRTDTQYF.

This chain links TRBV28 with TRBJ2-7; the match to TRBD2 covers 8 bases. With V trimmed by 5 bases and J by 0 bases, 9 bases remained unmatched. The CDR3 runs to 16 residues. Germline V gene data show CDR1 as MDHEN and CDR2 as SYDVKM. This CDR3 is CASSPRGGAGSYEQYF. The CDR3 coding sequence is TGTGCCAGCAGTCCTCGGGGGGGTGCCGGCTCCTACGAGCAGTACTTC.

The CDR3 DNA reads as TGTGCCAGCAGTTCCGGGACTAGTTTACGAGAGCAGTACTTC. It encodes CASSSGTSLREQYF. The chain is built from TRBV28 and TRBJ2-7; 8 bases align to TRBD2. With 4 bases clipped from V and 7 bases from J, the junction kept 9 bases outside the gene matches. CDR3 size: 14 residues. Germline assignment: CDR1 MDHEN and CDR2 SYDVKM.

This clone appeared a single time. The rearrangement joins TRBV2 to TRBJ2-3, with a weak D call TRBD2 (6 bases). V was cut by 7 bases and J by 6 bases, with 17 bases left in between. The CDR3 length is 14 residues. Germline CDR1 SNHLY, CDR2 FYNNEI. CDR3 sequence: CASNLAIGVDTQYF. The CDR3 DNA sequence: TGTGCCAGCAACCTAGCGATAGGGGTTGATACGCAGTATTTT.

This clone appeared once. The CDR3 bases are TGTGCCAGCAGTTTGACAGGGGCTAAGAACACTGAAGCTTTCTTT. Protein: CASSLTGAKNTEAFF. V is TRBV28 and J is TRBJ1-1; TRBD1 agrees at 8 bases. Germline V lookup: CDR1 MDHEN, CDR2 SYDVKM. The CDR3 extends over 15 amino acids. The J segment lost 1 base and the V segment lost 3 bases, leaving 4 bases of the junction unmatched.

J is TRBJ1-2 and V is TRBV7-9; perhaps TRBD1 as D (6 bases). The V end lost 1 base, the J end lost 2 bases, and 11 bases lay between the germline ends. Per the germline V gene, CDR1 is SEHNR and CDR2 is FQNEAQ (reference sequence). This CDR3 has 15 residues. As DNA, the CDR3 is TGTGCCAGCAGCTTAGACAGGGCCGAGAACTATGGCTACACCTTC. It yields the protein CASSLDRAENYGYTF.

The chain employs TRBV7-2 and TRBJ2-5; 8 bases line up with TRBD1. Trimming removed 1 base from V and 5 bases from J; junction bases left unmatched: 9. The CDR3 is 16 amino acids. CDR1 and CDR2 from the germline V gene are SGHTA and FQGNSA. DNA for the CDR3: TGTGCCAGCAGCTTAGGGGAGACAGGGGCTTCGGAGACCCAGTACTTC. It is translated as CASSLGETGASETQYF.

This chain links TRBV5-1 with TRBJ2-3; 7 bases map to TRBD1. The CDR3 contains 15 residues. Germline assignment: CDR1 SGHRS and CDR2 YFSETQ. The V and J ends lost 0 bases and 1 base, in that order; junction bases with no gene match: 2. This chain's CDR3 is CASSLGGGGTDTQYF. CDR3 DNA sequence: TGCGCCAGCAGCTTGGGAGGGGGCGGCACAGATACGCAGTATTTT.

The gene calls are TRBV2 and TRBJ1-2, with D hard to call. This CDR3 contains 10 residues. V dropped 8 bases and J dropped 6 bases, with 7 bases sitting between them. In germline, CDR1 is SNHLY, CDR2 FYNNEI. CDR3 nucleotides: TGTGCCAGCCCCGGGAATGGCTACACCTTC. Translating gives CASPGNGYTF.

The V gene is TRBV19, the J gene TRBJ1-1; D not resolved. CDR1 and CDR2 (germline): LNHDA, SQIVND (reference sequence). V was shortened by 4 bases and J by 5 bases, with 14 bases between the two germline ends. The CDR3 has 14 residues. CDR3 nucleotide sequence: TGTGCCAGTAGTAAAAAATGGGGAGGGACTGAAGCTTTCTTT. It encodes CASSKKWGGTEAFF.

This clone appeared once. CDR3 bases: TGCAGCGTTGGTCAGAACTATGGCTACACCTTC. Translated: CSVGQNYGYTF. V gene TRBV29-1 combines with J gene TRBJ1-2; D call uncertain. The V end lost 4 bases, the J end lost 2 bases, and 5 bases lay between the germline ends. From germline, CDR1 is SQVTM and CDR2 ANQGSEA. The CDR3 is 11 residues long.

This clone was picked up one time. The chain uses TRBV29-1 and TRBJ2-7; 8 bases fit TRBD2. The germline V gene has CDR1 SQVTM and CDR2 ANQGSEA. Unmatched junction bases numbered 7, after V lost 7 bases and J lost 2 bases. CDR3 size: 13 residues. The CDR3 sequence: CSAGGDGAYEQYF. The CDR3 DNA reads TGCAGCGCCGGGGGGGACGGAGCCTACGAGCAGTACTTC.

The genes are TRBV11-2 and TRBJ2-1, with a tentative D call TRBD2 (6 bases). This CDR3 is 16 amino acids long. Germline-derived CDR1 and CDR2 are SGHAT and FQNNGV. Trimming took off 5 bases at V and 2 bases at J, with 16 bases between the two ends. DNA of the CDR3: TGTGCCAGCAGCCGGGGGACTGCCCTCGCCTACAATGAGCAGTTCTTC. Protein sequence: CASSRGTALAYNEQFF.

The chain combines TRBV6-5 with TRBJ2-1; TRBD1 agrees at 12 bases. The length of the CDR3 is 13 residues. The V gene end was trimmed by 10 bases and the J gene end by 9 bases; junction bases not matched to a gene: 7. Germline loops: CDR1 MNHEY, CDR2 SVGAGI. The CDR3 DNA reads TGTGCCACCGCCGGGACAGGGGGCAGTGAGCAGTTCTTC. Translating gives CATAGTGGSEQFF.

This chain joins TRBV27 and TRBJ2-5, with D possibly TRBD1 on 5 matching bases. The germline V gene has CDR1 MNHEY and CDR2 SMNVEV (reference sequence). The CDR3 consists of 14 residues. The ends were cut back, 5 bases at V and 5 bases at J, with 15 bases in the middle. The CDR3 sequence: CASSQSGLGETQYF. As DNA, the CDR3 is TGTGCCAGCAGTCAGTCAGGGCTCGGCGAGACCCAGTACTTC.

The rearrangement uses TRBV5-1 and TRBJ2-5; 9 bases are a match to TRBD1. J was trimmed by 1 base and V by 0 bases; bases with no gene match: 4. Germline CDR1 reads SGHRS; CDR2 reads YFSETQ. This CDR3 has 16 amino acids. This CDR3 reads CASSLGDRDPQETQYF. CDR3 DNA: TGCGCCAGCAGCTTGGGGGACAGGGACCCCCAAGAGACCCAGTACTTC.

The V call is TRBV5-4, the J call TRBJ2-1; TRBD2 might be the D (5 bases). The CDR3 loop spans 15 amino acids. V lost 0 bases and J lost 0, with 7 bases in between. Germline-derived CDR1 and CDR2 are SGHNT and YYREEE (reference sequence). CDR3: CASSLGGNSYNEQFF. Written as DNA, the CDR3 is TGTGCCAGCAGCTTGGGAGGGAACTCCTACAATGAGCAGTTCTTC.

The V and J genes are TRBV7-2 and TRBJ2-5, with D unclear. CDR1 SGHTA and CDR2 FQGNSA come from the germline V gene. V was cut by 4 bases and J by 3 bases, with 12 bases left in between. CDR3 length: 14 amino acids. CDR3 region: CASSWPWSEETQYF. The CDR3 nucleotides read TGTGCCAGCAGCTGGCCTTGGTCTGAAGAGACCCAGTACTTC.

The chain couples TRBV7-9 to TRBJ1-5; maybe TRBD1 (6 bases). The ends were cut back, 5 bases at V and 2 bases at J, with 10 bases in the middle. Germline-derived CDR1 and CDR2 are SEHNR and FQNEAQ (reference sequence). The CDR3 extends over 14 amino acids. This CDR3 reads CASSIQGGNQPQHF. The CDR3 DNA follows: TGTGCCAGCAGCATACAGGGAGGCAATCAGCCCCAGCATTTT.